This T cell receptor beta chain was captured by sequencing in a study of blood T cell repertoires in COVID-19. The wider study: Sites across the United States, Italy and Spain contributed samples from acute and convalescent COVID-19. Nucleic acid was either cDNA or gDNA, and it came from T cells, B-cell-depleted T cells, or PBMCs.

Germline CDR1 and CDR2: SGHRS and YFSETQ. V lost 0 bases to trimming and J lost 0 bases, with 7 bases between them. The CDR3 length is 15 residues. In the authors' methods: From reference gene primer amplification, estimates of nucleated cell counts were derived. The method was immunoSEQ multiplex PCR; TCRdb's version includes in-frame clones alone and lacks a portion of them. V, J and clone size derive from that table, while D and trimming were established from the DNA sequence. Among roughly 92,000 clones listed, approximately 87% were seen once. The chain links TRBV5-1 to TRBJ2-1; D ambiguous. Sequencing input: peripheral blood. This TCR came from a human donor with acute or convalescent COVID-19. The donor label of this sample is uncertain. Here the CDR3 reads CASSLASSSYNEQFF. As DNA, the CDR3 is TGCGCCAGCAGCTTGGCCTCGAGCTCCTACAATGAGCAGTTCTTC.